One sample yielded the 13 T cell receptor beta chains listed below, sequenced in a study of blood T cell repertoires in COVID-19. Assay used: immunoSEQ multiplex PCR; TCRdb lists only in-frame clones, some missing. The profile shows about 260,000 clones, around 88% of them singletons. Sample: peripheral blood. The receptors were sampled from a man under 40 with active or convalescent COVID-19.

The chain combines TRBV4-2 with TRBJ2-7; D possibly corresponds to TRBD2 (5 bases). The V gene lost 0 bases and the J gene lost 4 bases, with 13 bases spanning the gap. In germline, CDR1 is LGHNA, CDR2 YNFKEQ. The CDR3 is 15 amino acids. CDR3 DNA: TGTGCCAGCAGCCAAGATCGGGGTAGATTGTACGAGCAGTACTTC. It translates to CASSQDRGRLYEQYF.

The chain employs TRBV25-1 and TRBJ2-5; the match to TRBD2 covers 7 bases. This CDR3 contains 17 residues. V dropped 0 bases and J dropped 4; count of bases not matched to a gene: 11. CDR1 and CDR2 (germline): MGHDK, SYGVNS. The CDR3: CASSEYRGERGRETQYF. The DNA for the CDR3 is TGTGCCAGCAGTGAATATCGAGGGGAGCGGGGCCGAGAGACCCAGTACTTC.

This clone appeared a few times. The V gene is TRBV15, the J gene TRBJ2-1, with TRBD2 matching over 9 bases. Germline-derived CDR1 and CDR2 are LNHNV and YYDKDF (reference sequence). The ends lost 0 bases at V and 9 bases at J; junction bases unmatched: 6. The CDR3 extends over 15 amino acids. The CDR3 sequence is CATSRDGGGAFEQFF. Written as DNA, the CDR3 is TGTGCCACCAGCAGAGATGGCGGGGGGGCCTTTGAGCAGTTCTTC.

This clone was observed a few times. V is TRBV9 and J is TRBJ1-1; 10 nucleotides agree with TRBD1. Germline V CDR1 and CDR2: SGDLS, YYNGEE. CDR3 size: 15 residues. With V trimmed by 0 bases and J by 5 bases, 4 bases remained unmatched. This CDR3 is CASSVGTGGETEAFF. The CDR3 DNA reads TGTGCCAGCAGCGTAGGGACAGGGGGTGAGACTGAAGCTTTCTTT.

The chain combines TRBV14 with TRBJ2-1, with TRBD2 matching over 9 bases. Trimming cost V 0 bases and J 12 bases; bases outside gene matches: 15. The CDR3 is made up of 17 amino acids. The germline V gene encodes CDR1 SGHDN and CDR2 FVKESK. The CDR3 sequence: CASSQEAGGPLGHGQFF. CDR3 DNA: TGTGCCAGCAGCCAAGAAGCGGGGGGCCCCCTCGGACATGGGCAGTTCTTC.

The rearrangement links TRBV12-5 to TRBJ2-1; 14 nucleotides agree with TRBD2. The CDR3 runs to 18 residues. Germline V CDR1 and CDR2: LGHNT, FRNRAP. Trimming took 6 bases from V and 0 from J; bases not matched to a gene: 7. CDR3 in amino acids: CASGQGLAGARSYNEQFF. In DNA form, the CDR3 reads TGTGCTAGTGGCCAGGGACTAGCGGGGGCCCGCTCCTACAATGAGCAGTTCTTC.

This chain connects TRBV11-2 to TRBJ2-1; D not resolved. The V gene's germline CDR1 is SGHAT and CDR2 FQNNGV. The CDR3 totals 14 residues. V was cut by 5 bases and J by 2 bases, with 10 bases left in between. The CDR3 sequence: CASSPSAAYNEQFF. The DNA of the CDR3 is TGTGCCAGCAGCCCCTCCGCAGCCTACAATGAGCAGTTCTTC.

The chain employs TRBV19 and TRBJ1-1; 9 nucleotides agree with TRBD1. From germline, CDR1 is LNHDA and CDR2 SQIVND (reference sequence). The CDR3 spans 17 residues. With V trimmed by 1 base and J by 6 bases, 12 bases remained unmatched. DNA of the CDR3: TGTGCCAGTAGTATAGTTCCTCCTTACGACAGGGGGGCTGAAGCTTTCTTT. Its protein is CASSIVPPYDRGAEAFF.

This chain links TRBV6-1 with TRBJ2-1; 8 bases fit TRBD1. Germline V lookup: CDR1 MNHNS, CDR2 SASEGT. The CDR3 runs 15 residues. Germline trimming cut 1 base from V and 9 bases from J; bases unmatched to any gene: 8. In DNA form, the CDR3 reads TGTGCCAGCAGTGAAGTGAGGACAGGGATCACTGAGCAGTTCTTC. It yields the protein CASSEVRTGITEQFF.

The rearrangement joins TRBV5-1 to TRBJ1-3, with D perhaps matching TRBD1 (5 bases). The CDR3 extends over 17 amino acids. Germline values: CDR1 SGHRS, CDR2 YFSETQ. Trimming took 2 bases from V and 2 from J, leaving 17 bases between them. The DNA of the CDR3 is TGCGCCAGCAGCTTCGGGGGAAGGGGTGGCCCTGGAAACACCATATATTTT. Amino acid sequence: CASSFGGRGGPGNTIYF.

The chain carries TRBV7-8 and TRBJ2-7, with 8 bases fitting TRBD2. Germline CDR1 reads SGHVS; CDR2 reads FQNEAQ. The CDR3 length is 15 residues. Trimming cost V 0 bases and J 2 bases; bases outside gene matches: 3. The CDR3 nucleotides are TGTGCCAGCAGCTTAGCGCTCGGGGGGGCCTACGAGCAGTACTTC. Amino acid sequence: CASSLALGGAYEQYF. The whole variable domain, remainder taken from reference TRBV7-8 and TRBJ2-7, is GAGVSQSPRYKVAKRGQDVALRCDPISGHVSLFWYQQALGQGPEFLTYFQNEAQLDKSGLPSDRFFAERPEGSVSTLKIQRTQQEDSAVYLCASSLALGGAYEQYFGPGTRLTVT.

The V gene is TRBV5-1, the J gene TRBJ2-3; D is unresolved. This CDR3 region has 13 residues. Trimming cost V 1 base and J 2 bases, with 5 bases left between them. Germline assignment: CDR1 SGHRS and CDR2 YFSETQ. CDR3 sequence reads: CASSLQNTDTQYF. CDR3 DNA sequence: TGCGCCAGCAGCTTGCAGAACACAGATACGCAGTATTTT.

This chain links TRBV3-1 (or the pseudogene TRBV3-2) with TRBJ2-3, with 10 positions matching TRBD2. After removal of 0 bases from V and 4 bases from J, the junction contained 4 bases not matched to a gene. This CDR3 contains 16 residues. From germline, CDR1 is LGHDT and CDR2 YNNKEL (reference sequence). CDR3 DNA: TGTGCCAGCAGCCAAGAGATGGGACTAGCGTCAGATACGCAGTATTTT. It translates to CASSQEMGLASDTQYF.